A selection of T cell receptor beta chains follows, all from one sample in a study of blood T cells in healthy people across ages. TCRdb called the 5' RACE reads again in MiXCR, with one record for every CDR3 protein. The profile shows roughly 700,000 distinct CDR3 sequences, 20% to 25% of them singletons. This sample was also put to use in a study of T cells of mothers and their children.

The sequenced sample consisted of blood. The receptors come from a boy aged 5-17 years in good health. Each CDR3 is given with its conserved first and last residue. A D gene is named only where the DNA matches it firmly. Not every row has a clone size; where given, it reads once, few, many or a size class.

d_gene,j_gene,v_gene,abundance,CDR3nt,CDR3aa
NA,TRBJ2-2,TRBV5-1,few,TGCGCCAGCAGACACAGGGAGGATCACACCGGGGAGCTGTTTTTT,CASRHREDHTGELFF
NA,TRBJ2-1,TRBV6-1,NA,TGTGCCAGCCTCCGGGACGGTAACAATGAGCAGTTCTTC,CASLRDGNNEQFF
NA,TRBJ2-5,TRBV20-1,NA,TGCAGTGCTAGAGATGTGAAGGGAAAGACCCAGTACTTC,CSARDVKGKTQYF
NA,TRBJ1-2,TRBV20-1,NA,TGCAGTGCTACCGCCGGGTTAACTAACTATGGCTACACCTTC,CSATAGLTNYGYTF
NA,TRBJ2-1,TRBV29-1,few,TGCAGCGTTGAGAGGAGGGACTCCTACAATGAGCAGTTCTTC,CSVERRDSYNEQFF
NA,TRBJ2-1,TRBV20-1,NA,TGCAGTGCTAGAGATCAGAGTGGAGGGCCGTACAATGAGCAGTTCTTC,CSARDQSGGPYNEQFF
TRBD2,TRBJ2-3,TRBV20-1,few,TGCAGTGCTATTTCTAGCGGGGGCACAGATACGCAGTATTTT,CSAISSGGTDTQYF
NA,TRBJ2-1,TRBV20-1,few,TGCAGTGCTAGCTCGGAGGTGGCAGGGAACAATGAGCAGTTCTTC,CSASSEVAGNNEQFF
NA,TRBJ1-1,TRBV5-1,few,TGCGCCAGCGGGAACGGCGGGCCAACCTGGCGGGCGGACACTGAAGCTTTCTTT,CASGNGGPTWRADTEAFF
TRBD1,TRBJ2-5,TRBV20-1,few,TGCAGTGCTAGAGACATGGGACAGGGAGATAAGACCCAGTACTTC,CSARDMGQGDKTQYF
NA,TRBJ2-7,TRBV25-1,NA,TGTGCCAGCAGTGAATCAAAGGGCCCGGGGACCTACGAGCAGTACTTC,CASSESKGPGTYEQYF
NA,TRBJ2-1,TRBV13,NA,TGTGCCAGCAGCTGGGGGGCGGGGAGCTACAATGAGCAGTTCTTC,CASSWGAGSYNEQFF
NA,TRBJ2-5,TRBV29-1,few,TGCAGCGTTGCTCTAGCCGCAGCTGTACCTCAAGAGACCCAGTACTTC,CSVALAAAVPQETQYF
NA,TRBJ1-3,TRBV29-1,few,TGCAGCGTTTCCTCGGGTCGCTCTGGAAACACCATATATTTT,CSVSSGRSGNTIYF
NA,TRBJ2-7,TRBV5-1,few,TGCGCCAGCAGCATCCGGGACTTCCCCTACGAGCAGTACTTC,CASSIRDFPYEQYF
NA,TRBJ2-5,TRBV20-1,NA,TGCAGTGCCCTCCCGGGCGTACAAGAGACCCAGTACTTC,CSALPGVQETQYF
NA,TRBJ2-7,TRBV27,NA,TGTGCCAGCAGTTTTCGAGGGGTGGGGGAGCAGTACTTC,CASSFRGVGEQYF
TRBD2,TRBJ2-1,TRBV7-3,few,TGTGCCAGCAGCTTATCGGCGGGAGGCCCGAGCTCCTACAATGAGCAGTTCTTC,CASSLSAGGPSSYNEQFF
TRBD1,TRBJ1-4,TRBV20-1,NA,TGCAGTGCTAGACTTACAGGGGGAGTTTATGAAAAACTGTTTTTT,CSARLTGGVYEKLFF
TRBD2,TRBJ2-1,TRBV20-1,few,TGCAGTGCTAGAGGACTAGCGGCCAATGAGCAGTTCTTC,CSARGLAANEQFF
NA,TRBJ2-3,TRBV5-1,few,TGCGCCAGCACCCGGTATGGCTACAACACAGATACGCAGTATTTT,CASTRYGYNTDTQYF
NA,TRBJ2-3,TRBV7-9,NA,TGTGCCAGCAGCTTAGCGTTGACCGGGGATACGCAGTATTTT,CASSLALTGDTQYF
NA,TRBJ2-5,TRBV28,many,TGTGCCAGCAGATGGGGGGCAGGGGGCCAAGAGACCCAGTACTTC,CASRWGAGGQETQYF
TRBD1,TRBJ1-2,TRBV25-1,few,TGTGCCAGCAGTGAACGGACAGGGACCTACTATGGCTACACCTTC,CASSERTGTYYGYTF
NA,TRBJ1-2,TRBV7-3,few,TGTGCCAGCAGTCAGGGGCCTAACTATGGCTACACCTTC,CASSQGPNYGYTF
TRBD2,TRBJ2-1,TRBV7-7,NA,TGTGCTAGCAGCCTAGCGGGGGGGCATTCAGGAGAGCAGTTCTTC,CASSLAGGHSGEQFF
TRBD1,TRBJ1-1,TRBV4-2,few,TGTGCCAGCAGCCAATATACAGGGGGCAACACTGAAGCTTTCTTT,CASSQYTGGNTEAFF
NA,TRBJ2-2,TRBV4-1,few,TGCGCCAGCAGCCAACCAACAGGGCTGGACACCGGGGAGCTGTTTTTT,CASSQPTGLDTGELFF
TRBD1,TRBJ2-7,TRBV19,few,TGTGCCAGTAGTATGTTAGGGGGCCAGATCTACGAGCAGTACTTC,CASSMLGGQIYEQYF
NA,TRBJ2-3,TRBV2,few,TGTGCCAGCAGTGAATCCACAGGTCGCACAGATACGCAGTATTTT,CASSESTGRTDTQYF
NA,TRBJ2-2,TRBV3-1,NA,TGTGCCAGCAGCCCCCACATTGAGACCGGGGAGCTGTTTTTT,CASSPHIETGELFF
NA,TRBJ2-7,TRBV3-1,few,TGTGCCAGCAGCCATCTTAAGGGCGAGCAGTACTTC,CASSHLKGEQYF
TRBD2,TRBJ2-7,TRBV9,NA,TGTGCCAGCAGCGCTGGGGAACTAGCGGGAGACGAGCAGTACTTC,CASSAGELAGDEQYF
TRBD2,TRBJ2-7,TRBV6-5,many,TGTGCCAGCAGTTACAGAGCGGGAGGGCCGTACGAGCAGTACTTC,CASSYRAGGPYEQYF
NA,TRBJ1-1,TRBV5-5,NA,TGTGCCAGCAGCTTGACCCCCGGGGGCCTTACCCTTAACACTGAAGCTTTCTTT,CASSLTPGGLTLNTEAFF
NA,TRBJ2-6,TRBV21-1,NA,TGTGCCTGCACCCAGGGACTAGCGGGTCCTAGCTCTGGGGCCAACGTCCTGACTTTC,CACTQGLAGPSSGANVLTF
TRBD2,TRBJ2-3,TRBV7-2,once,TGTGCCAGCAGGTTTTCTAGCGGGAGCCCCACAGATACGCAGTATTTT,CASRFSSGSPTDTQYF
NA,TRBJ2-7,TRBV2,few,TGTGCCAGCAGTGACGTGGGGGCCGACGAGCAGTACTTC,CASSDVGADEQYF
NA,TRBJ2-1,TRBV20-1,few,TGCAGTGCTCCCTCCCTATACAATGAGCAGTTCTTC,CSAPSLYNEQFF
TRBD1,TRBJ2-7,TRBV6-5,few,TGTGCCAGCAGTTACTCGTCGGGACAGGGAAGCGAGCAGTACTTC,CASSYSSGQGSEQYF
TRBD1,TRBJ2-3,TRBV4-3,NA,TGCGCCAGCAGCCCGGGGAGACAGGGGTTATTCGGCACAGATACGCAGTATTTT,CASSPGRQGLFGTDTQYF
NA,TRBJ2-5,TRBV10-2,NA,TGCGCCAGCAGTGAGTCGAGGGAACTCCTTCTAGAGACCCAGTACTTC,CASSESRELLLETQYF
TRBD2,TRBJ2-1,TRBV20-1,few,TGCAGTGCTGAACTAGCGGGAGGGCCTGGTTACAATGAGCAGTTCTTC,CSAELAGGPGYNEQFF
NA,TRBJ2-3,TRBV7-9,NA,TGTGCCGTGCCCTCGGGACACCGCACAGATACGCAGTATTTT,CAVPSGHRTDTQYF
TRBD1,TRBJ2-7,TRBV2,few,TGTGCCAGCTACTCGACGACAGGGCGCTACGAGCAGTACTTC,CASYSTTGRYEQYF
TRBD2,TRBJ2-7,TRBV20-1,NA,TGCAGTGCTAGAGCCGCGGGACTAGCGGCTTCCGAGCAGTACTTC,CSARAAGLAASEQYF
NA,TRBJ2-6,TRBV2,NA,TGTGCCAGCAGGGCCGGGACCCAAGGCCTCTCTGGGGCCAACGTCCTGACTTTC,CASRAGTQGLSGANVLTF
NA,TRBJ2-2,TRBV3-1,few,TGTGCCAGCAGCCAAGCGGACAAGAACACCGGGGAGCTGTTTTTT,CASSQADKNTGELFF
NA,TRBJ2-1,TRBV6-5,few,TGTGCCAGCAGTTACAGGGAGCGACCGAGGGAGCAGTTCTTC,CASSYRERPREQFF
NA,TRBJ2-5,TRBV7-9,NA,TGTGCCAGCAGCCCCAGTGCGCAAGAGACCCAGTACTTC,CASSPSAQETQYF
NA,TRBJ2-3,TRBV7-2,NA,TGTGCCAGCAGCTTAGCGCAGGGTGGGACGCAGTATTTT,CASSLAQGGTQYF
TRBD1,TRBJ2-7,TRBV20-1,NA,TGCAGTGCAGTTGGACAGGCCGGGCATCACGAGCAGTACTTC,CSAVGQAGHHEQYF
TRBD2,TRBJ2-3,TRBV4-3,NA,TGCGCCAGCAGCCAAGATAAGCGGGGGGTCCACACAGATACGCAGTATTTT,CASSQDKRGVHTDTQYF
TRBD2,TRBJ2-3,TRBV5-1,NA,TGCGCCAGCAGCTGGACTAGCGGGGGAGACACAGATACGCAGTATTTT,CASSWTSGGDTDTQYF
NA,TRBJ2-7,TRBV7-9,NA,TGTGCCAGCAGCTTTGGGGTAAACCTTGAGGTCGAGCAGTACTTC,CASSFGVNLEVEQYF
NA,TRBJ2-1,TRBV20-1,few,TGCAGTGCTGAGGGGGGCGGGGGTCTGTACAATGAGCAGTTCTTC,CSAEGGGGLYNEQFF
NA,TRBJ2-5,TRBV4-3,NA,TGCGCCAGCAGCCAAGACGGTTCCGGAGCCCAAGAGACCCAGTACTTC,CASSQDGSGAQETQYF